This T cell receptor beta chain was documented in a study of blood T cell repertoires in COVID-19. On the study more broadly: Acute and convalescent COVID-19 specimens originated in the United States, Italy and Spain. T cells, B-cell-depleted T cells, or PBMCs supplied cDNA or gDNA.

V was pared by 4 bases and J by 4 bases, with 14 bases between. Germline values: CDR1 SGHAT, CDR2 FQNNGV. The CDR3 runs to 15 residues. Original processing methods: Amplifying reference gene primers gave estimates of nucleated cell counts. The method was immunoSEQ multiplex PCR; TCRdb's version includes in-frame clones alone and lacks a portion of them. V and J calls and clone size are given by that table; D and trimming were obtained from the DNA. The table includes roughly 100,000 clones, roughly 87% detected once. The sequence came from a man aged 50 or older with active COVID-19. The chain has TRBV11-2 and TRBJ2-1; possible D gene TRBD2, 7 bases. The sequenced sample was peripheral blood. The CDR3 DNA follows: TGTGCCAGCAGCTGGGCGGGGGCTATATACAATGAGCAGTTCTTC. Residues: CASSWAGAIYNEQFF.